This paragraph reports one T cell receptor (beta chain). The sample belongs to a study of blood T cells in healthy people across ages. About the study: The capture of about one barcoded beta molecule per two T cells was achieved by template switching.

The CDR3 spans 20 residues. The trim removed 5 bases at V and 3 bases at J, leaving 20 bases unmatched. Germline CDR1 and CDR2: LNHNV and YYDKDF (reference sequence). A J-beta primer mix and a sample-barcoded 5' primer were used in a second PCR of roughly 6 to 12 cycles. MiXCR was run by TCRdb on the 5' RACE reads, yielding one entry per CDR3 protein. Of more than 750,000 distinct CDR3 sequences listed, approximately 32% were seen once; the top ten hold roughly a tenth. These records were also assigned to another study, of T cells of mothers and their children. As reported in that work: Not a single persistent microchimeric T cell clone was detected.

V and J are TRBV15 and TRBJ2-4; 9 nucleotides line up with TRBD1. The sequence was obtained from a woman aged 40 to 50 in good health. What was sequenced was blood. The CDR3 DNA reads TGTGCCACCAGCTCATCGCCCTATTGGACAGGGGAGAGGAGCAAAAACATTCAGTACTTC. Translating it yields CATSSSPYWTGERSKNIQYF. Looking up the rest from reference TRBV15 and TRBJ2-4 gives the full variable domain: DAMVIQNPRYQVTQFGKPVTLSCSQTLNHNVMYWYQQKSSQAPKLLFHYYDKDFNNEADTPDNFQSRRPNTSFCFLDIRSPGLGDTAMYLCATSSSPYWTGERSKNIQYFGAGTRLSVL.